The 20 T cell receptor beta chains below all came from one sample that was sequenced in a study of blood T cell repertoires in COVID-19. Only in-frame clones appear in the TCRdb table, and some are missing; sequencing was by immunoSEQ multiplex PCR. The table includes a few hundred thousand clones, around 90% detected once. Sequencing was done on a sample of PBMCs or T cells enriched from blood (not recorded which). Receptors were obtained from a woman under 30 who had recovered from COVID-19.

The genes are TRBV5-1 and TRBJ1-4, with D uncertain. CDR3 length: 14 residues. The V and J ends lost 1 base and 3 bases respectively, with 7 bases between them. Germline values: CDR1 SGHRS, CDR2 YFSETQ. The CDR3 protein is CASSLFSSNEKLFF. CDR3 nucleotides: TGCGCCAGCAGCTTGTTTTCCTCTAATGAAAAACTGTTTTTT.

V and J are TRBV7-3 and TRBJ2-3, with D possibly being TRBD2 (6 bases). Germline values: CDR1 SGHTA, CDR2 FQGTGA. Trimming took 5 bases from V and 2 from J, leaving 17 bases between them. This CDR3 region has 16 residues. CDR3 DNA: TGTGCCAGCAGCGACTCGAGCCGCGGGATCACAGATACGCAGTATTTT. It encodes CASSDSSRGITDTQYF.

This chain joins TRBV3-1 (or the pseudogene TRBV3-2) and TRBJ1-1; D is perhaps TRBD1 (5 bases). There are 13 residues in the CDR3. V shed 4 bases and J shed 2 bases, with 8 bases lying between them. Germline V CDR1 and CDR2: LGHDT, YNNKEL (reference sequence). The CDR3, as DNA: TGTGCCAGCAGCCGACAGCTTAACACTGAAGCTTTCTTT. Its protein is CASSRQLNTEAFF.

The chain recombines TRBV2 with TRBJ1-1; D not certain. There are 12 residues in the CDR3. The germline V gene has CDR1 SNHLY and CDR2 FYNNEI. The ends were cut back, 11 bases at V and 5 bases at J, with 15 bases in the middle. DNA of the CDR3: TGTGCCTCTTTAGTCCTAAAAACTGAAGCTTTCTTT. As protein: CASLVLKTEAFF.

As for this clone: The junction shows a germline mismatch at one end, possibly a read error. J is TRBJ1-4 and V is TRBV7-2; D is unclear. The CDR3 is made up of 12 amino acids. Germline values: CDR1 SGHTA, CDR2 FQGNSA. CDR3 bases: TGTGCCAGCAGCGCCCCTAATGCGGCCCCTTTCTTT. Its translation: CASSAPNAAPFF.

This clone was seen once. The V call is TRBV2, the J call TRBJ1-1, with D perhaps matching TRBD1 (5 bases). Germline V gene sequence: CDR1 SNHLY, CDR2 FYNNEI. There are 12 residues in the CDR3. V was pared by 11 bases and J by 3 bases, with 13 bases between. The CDR3 sequence is CAADRGYTEAFF. The CDR3 bases are TGTGCCGCAGACAGAGGTTACACTGAAGCTTTCTTT.

V usage is TRBV27 and J usage is TRBJ1-1, with D tentatively TRBD1 (6 bases). Trimming cost V 2 bases and J 1 base, with 14 bases left between them. Germline V lookup: CDR1 MNHEY, CDR2 SMNVEV (reference sequence). This CDR3 contains 16 residues. CDR3 nucleotides: TGTGCCAGCAGTTTAAGTAACAGGGTCGCGAACACTGAAGCTTTCTTT. Amino acids: CASSLSNRVANTEAFF.

This chain's CDR3 is CASSWVRGGAGTDTQYF. The CDR3 bases are TGCGCCAGCAGCTGGGTGAGGGGGGGGGCTGGCACAGATACGCAGTATTTT. The chain carries TRBV4-3 and TRBJ2-3; a weak D match, TRBD2 (7 bases). Trimming pared 5 bases from V and 1 base from J, leaving 19 bases between. The germline gives CDR1 LGHNA, CDR2 YSLEER. CDR3 length: 17 amino acids.

The chain links TRBV21-1 to TRBJ1-2. TRBV21-1 corresponds to a pseudogene. The CDR3 length is 15 residues. The DNA for the CDR3 is TGTGCCAGCAGCAAAGATCGGGGTCATCACGGCGGCTACACCTTC. Translation: CASSKDRGHHGGYTF.

The V and J genes are TRBV7-9 and TRBJ2-7; D remains ambiguous. The V end lost 1 base, the J end lost 2 bases, and 12 bases lay between the germline ends. This CDR3 contains 15 residues. CDR1 and CDR2 (germline): SEHNR, FQNEAQ (reference sequence). CDR3 coding DNA: TGTGCCAGCAGCTTAGTTGGCAGGCTGACCTACGAGCAGTACTTC. Translating it yields CASSLVGRLTYEQYF.

V and J are TRBV27 and TRBJ2-6, with D possibly matching TRBD2 (6 bases). The germline V gene encodes CDR1 MNHEY and CDR2 SMNVEV (reference sequence). V lost 5 bases, J lost 0 bases, and 14 bases lay in between. The CDR3 has 17 residues. DNA for the CDR3: TGTGCCAGCAGTCCCGGGACTCATCCCTCTGGGGCCAACGTCCTGACTTTC. The encoded protein is CASSPGTHPSGANVLTF.

The genes are TRBV28 and TRBJ1-2; 7 bases are a match to TRBD1. J lost 8 bases, V lost 5 bases, and 8 bases had no gene match. Germline-derived CDR1 and CDR2 are MDHEN and SYDVKM. The CDR3 is 13 residues long. CDR3 loop: CASSPGTVWGYTF. CDR3 in DNA: TGTGCCAGCAGTCCAGGGACAGTGTGGGGCTACACCTTC.

This clone was counted between two and nine times. This chain joins TRBV30 and TRBJ1-1, with D possibly matching TRBD1 (5 bases). CDR3 length: 12 amino acids. In germline, CDR1 is GTSNPN, CDR2 SVGIG (reference sequence). DNA for the CDR3: TGTGCTGTTTATGAATTGTGGGGCGTAGCTTTCTTT. Protein sequence: CAVYELWGVAFF.

The sample holds a few counts of this clone. The chain is built from TRBV27 and TRBJ2-7, with 10 bases that match TRBD2. The CDR3 covers 15 residues. The germline V gene encodes CDR1 MNHEY and CDR2 SMNVEV (reference sequence). The trim removed 4 bases at V and 3 bases at J, leaving 6 bases unmatched. CDR3 protein: CASSWSGGAGYEQYF. In DNA, the CDR3 is TGTGCCAGCAGTTGGAGCGGGGGGGCTGGCTACGAGCAGTACTTC.

This sequence joins TRBV7-3 and TRBJ2-5; TRBD2 aligns across 8 bases. The germline V gene has CDR1 SGHTA and CDR2 FQGTGA. The CDR3 spans 14 residues. Trimming removed 5 bases from V and 5 bases from J; junction bases left unmatched: 7. The CDR3 here is CASSRGGPGETQYF. For the CDR3, the DNA is TGTGCCAGCAGCCGCGGGGGGCCAGGGGAGACCCAGTACTTC.

The J gene is TRBJ2-1, the V gene TRBV5-6; D not resolved. Germline V gives CDR1 SGHDT, CDR2 YYEEEE. V was cut by 7 bases and J by 2 bases, with 19 bases left in between. The CDR3 is 16 residues long. CDR3: CASHPGPRNPYNEQFF. CDR3 DNA sequence: TGTGCCAGCCACCCCGGCCCGCGGAACCCCTACAATGAGCAGTTCTTC.

This clone was detected once. The chain couples TRBV6-2 or TRBV6-3 to TRBJ1-2; 8 bases are shared with TRBD1. This CDR3 contains 15 residues. Per the germline V gene, CDR1 is MNHEY and CDR2 is SVGEGT. With 5 bases clipped from V and 4 bases from J, the junction kept 9 bases outside the gene matches. In DNA form, the CDR3 reads TGTGCCAGCAGTACCGGGACAGGCCTTACCTATGGCTACACCTTC. It encodes CASSTGTGLTYGYTF.

This sequence joins TRBV10-3 and TRBJ1-1; D unresolved. Looked up from germline, CDR1 is ENHRY and CDR2 is SYGVKD. V dropped 0 bases and J dropped 3 bases, with 8 bases sitting between them. This CDR3 region has 14 residues. The CDR3 loop is CAISESEGYTEAFF. The CDR3 bases are TGTGCCATCAGTGAGTCGGAGGGTTACACTGAAGCTTTCTTT.

V and J are TRBV4-1 and TRBJ2-7; 7 bases fit TRBD2. Germline V gene sequence: CDR1 MGHRA, CDR2 YSYEKL. The CDR3 length is 16 residues. V was clipped by 3 bases and J by 4 bases; unmatched bases: 12. As DNA, the CDR3 is TGCGCCAGCAGCCAGACTACCGGGACTACAATATACGAGCAGTACTTC. Its protein is CASSQTTGTTIYEQYF.

The chain joins TRBV28 to TRBJ1-2; 9 positions match TRBD1. CDR3 length equals 15 residues. The germline CDR1 and CDR2 sequences are MDHEN and SYDVKM. V gave up 3 bases and J gave up 6 bases; unmatched junction bases: 8. CDR3 residues: CASSLYYRGLDGYTF. The CDR3 DNA reads TGTGCCAGCAGTTTGTACTACAGGGGGCTGGATGGCTACACCTTC.